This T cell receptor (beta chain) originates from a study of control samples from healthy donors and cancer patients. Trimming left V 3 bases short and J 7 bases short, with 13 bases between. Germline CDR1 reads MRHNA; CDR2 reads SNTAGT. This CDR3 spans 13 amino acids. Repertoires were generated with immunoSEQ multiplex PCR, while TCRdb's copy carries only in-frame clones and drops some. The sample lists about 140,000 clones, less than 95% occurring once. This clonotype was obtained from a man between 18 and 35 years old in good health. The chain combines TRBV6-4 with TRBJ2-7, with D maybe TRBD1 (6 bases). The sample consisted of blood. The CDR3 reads CASSEIQGGEQYF. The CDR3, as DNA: TGTGCCAGCAGTGAGATACAGGGCGGGGAGCAGTACTTC.